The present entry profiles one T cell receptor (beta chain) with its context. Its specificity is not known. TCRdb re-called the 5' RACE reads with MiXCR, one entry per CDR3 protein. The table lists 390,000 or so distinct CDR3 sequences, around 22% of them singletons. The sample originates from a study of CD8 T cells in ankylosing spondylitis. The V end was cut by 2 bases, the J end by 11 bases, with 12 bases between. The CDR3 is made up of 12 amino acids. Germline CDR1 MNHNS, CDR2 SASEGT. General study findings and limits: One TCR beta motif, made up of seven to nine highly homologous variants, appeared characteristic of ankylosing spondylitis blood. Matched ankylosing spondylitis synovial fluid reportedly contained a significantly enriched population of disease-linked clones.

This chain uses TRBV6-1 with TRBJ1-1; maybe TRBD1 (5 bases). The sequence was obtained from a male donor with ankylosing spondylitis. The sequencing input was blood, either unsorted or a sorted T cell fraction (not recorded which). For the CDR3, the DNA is TGTGCCAGCAGTGAATGGGGCAGGCAGGCTTTCTTT. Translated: CASSEWGRQAFF.